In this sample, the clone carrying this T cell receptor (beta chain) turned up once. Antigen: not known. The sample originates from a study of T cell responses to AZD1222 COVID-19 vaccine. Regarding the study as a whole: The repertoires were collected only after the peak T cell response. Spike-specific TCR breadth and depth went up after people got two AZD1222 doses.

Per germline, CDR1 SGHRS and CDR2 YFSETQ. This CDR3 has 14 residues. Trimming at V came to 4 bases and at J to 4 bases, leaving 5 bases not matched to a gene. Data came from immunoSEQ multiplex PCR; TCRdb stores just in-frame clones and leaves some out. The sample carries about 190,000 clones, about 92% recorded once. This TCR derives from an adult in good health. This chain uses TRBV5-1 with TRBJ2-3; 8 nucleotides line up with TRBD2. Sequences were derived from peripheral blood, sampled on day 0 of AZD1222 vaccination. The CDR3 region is CASSLGLAPDTQYF. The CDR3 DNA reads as TGCGCCAGCAGCCTAGGACTAGCCCCAGATACGCAGTATTTT.